This note documents a single T cell receptor (beta chain) sequence. These data belong to a study of radiotherapy plus CTLA-4 blockade in lung cancer. The table came from immunoSEQ multiplex PCR; TCRdb's copy has only in-frame clones and leaves some out. The data show tens of thousands of clones, about three quarters seen once. CDR3 length: 15 amino acids. V lost 6 bases to trimming and J lost 12 bases, with 24 bases between them. Germline V gene data show CDR1 as MNHNS and CDR2 as SASEGT. The clonotype comes from a human donor with non-small cell lung cancer who had a partial response to radiotherapy plus ipilimumab. Sequenced material: peripheral blood, taken from a patient treated with radiotherapy plus ipilimumab. The rearrangement joins TRBV6-1 to TRBJ2-1; D is possibly TRBD1 (6 bases). Here the CDR3 DNA reads TGTGCCAGCAGCCTCGGGACACGCCATCTAGGGGGGCAGTTCTTC. Encoded protein: CASSLGTRHLGGQFF.